These 4 T cell receptor beta chains originate from one sample sequenced in a study of blood T cell repertoires in COVID-19. The protocol was immunoSEQ multiplex PCR, while the TCRdb copy is restricted to in-frame clones and leaves out a portion. The sample records approximately 120,000 clones, around 88% being singletons. The sequencing input was peripheral blood. These receptors were collected from a human donor with acute or convalescent COVID-19. The donor label of this sample is uncertain.

This clone was seen a few times. The chain couples TRBV18 to TRBJ1-1; possibly TRBD1 for D (6 bases). The germline V gene has CDR1 KGHSH and CDR2 LQKENI. Trimming shortened V by 3 bases and J by 3 bases, and 11 bases separated the two germline ends. The CDR3 totals 14 residues. This chain's CDR3 is CASSPNGGDTEAFF. The CDR3 coding sequence is TGTGCCAGCTCACCGAATGGGGGCGACACTGAAGCTTTCTTT.

The rearrangement uses TRBV2 and TRBJ1-6, with 9 bases identical to TRBD1. J gave up 5 bases and V 6 bases, and 2 bases lay outside the gene matches. This CDR3 comprises 14 residues. Per germline, CDR1 SNHLY and CDR2 FYNNEI. The CDR3 DNA reads as TGTGCCAGCAGGGACAGGGGTAATAATTCACCCCTCCACTTT. Translation: CASRDRGNNSPLHF.

The CDR3 loop reads CASSGGQGLDGYTF. CDR3 in DNA: TGCGCCAGCAGCGGCGGACAGGGGCTGGATGGCTACACCTTC. The chain employs TRBV5-1 and TRBJ1-2; 9 bases map to TRBD1. Unmatched junction bases numbered 7, after V lost 4 bases and J lost 6 bases. From germline, CDR1 is SGHRS and CDR2 YFSETQ. The length of the CDR3 is 14 residues.

This sequence joins TRBV19 and TRBJ2-1, with 12 bases lining up with TRBD2. Trimming at V came to 5 bases and at J to 2 bases, leaving 1 base not matched to a gene. The germline V gene encodes CDR1 LNHDA and CDR2 SQIVND (reference sequence). There are 15 residues in the CDR3. This chain's CDR3 is CASSPSGRAYNEQFF. CDR3 nucleotide sequence: TGTGCCAGTAGTCCTAGCGGGAGGGCCTACAATGAGCAGTTCTTC.